These 18 T cell receptor beta chains were sequenced from one sample in a study of T cell changes during pregnancy in multiple sclerosis. The data were produced by immunoSEQ multiplex PCR, yet TCRdb's version contains in-frame clones alone and is incomplete. The data show around 59,000 clones, roughly nine tenths seen once. The sample here was CD4+ T cells from peripheral blood mononuclear cells, taken in the first trimester of pregnancy. The receptors originated from a female donor with multiple sclerosis, enrolled in a pregnancy study.

In its sample, this clone was seen once. The genes are TRBV15 and TRBJ1-5; no reliable D call. Trimming cost V 1 base and J 0 bases, with 4 bases left between them. This CDR3 region has 14 residues. Germline V gene lookup returns CDR1 LNHNV and CDR2 YYDKDF (reference sequence). The CDR3 sequence is CATSRGSSNQPQHF. The CDR3 DNA reads TGTGCCACCAGCAGAGGGAGTAGCAATCAGCCCCAGCATTTT.

V gene TRBV6-5 combines with J gene TRBJ2-5; 7 bases map to TRBD1. CDR1 MNHEY and CDR2 SVGAGI come from the germline V gene. The trim removed 0 bases at V and 2 bases at J, leaving 3 bases unmatched. The CDR3 has 15 residues. CDR3 protein: CASSYSLTGQETQYF. The DNA for the CDR3 is TGTGCCAGCAGTTACTCGTTGACAGGGCAAGAGACCCAGTACTTC.

The chain recombines TRBV14 with TRBJ1-2; no reliable D call. CDR1 SGHDN and CDR2 FVKESK come from the germline V gene. V was cut by 6 bases and J by 4 bases, with 15 bases left in between. The CDR3 length is 14 residues. CDR3 in amino acids: CASRPSAAPYGYTF. The CDR3 DNA reads as TGTGCCAGCAGACCCAGCGCGGCTCCCTATGGCTACACCTTC.

The chain is built from TRBV5-6 and TRBJ2-5; 12 bases match TRBD1. Looked up from germline, CDR1 is SGHDT and CDR2 is YYEEEE. V was pared by 4 bases and J by 7 bases, with 11 bases of the junction left unmatched. The CDR3 is 16 residues long. DNA of the CDR3: TGTGCCAGCAGCCCAACGTGGGACAGGGGGCGGGGGACCCAGTACTTC. As protein: CASSPTWDRGRGTQYF.

The rearrangement links TRBV7-6 to TRBJ2-1, with a weak D call TRBD2 (8 bases). The CDR3 spans 22 residues. V was cut by 0 bases and J by 2 bases, with 29 bases left in between. Germline values: CDR1 SGHVS, CDR2 FNYEAQ. Written as DNA, the CDR3 is TGTGCCAGCAGCTTAGCGGGGCGACAGGGCACTATACTAGCGGATCCCTACAATGAGCAGTTCTTC. Translated: CASSLAGRQGTILADPYNEQFF.

A note on this clone: At one end the junction does not follow the germline gene, possibly because of a read error. V and J are TRBV7-7 and TRBJ1-6, with D maybe TRBD1 (6 bases). Germline CDR1 is SSHAT and CDR2 is FNYEAQ (reference sequence). The CDR3 is 15 amino acids. The CDR3 DNA follows: TGTGCTAGCAGCTTAAACAGGGAGAGGAATTCACCCCTCCACTTT. Residues: CASSLNRERNSPLHF.

The chain employs TRBV5-1 and TRBJ1-2, with D hard to call. The CDR3 runs 15 residues. V lost 0 bases to trimming and J lost 4 bases, with 13 bases between them. CDR1 is SGHRS, CDR2 YFSETQ, per germline. In DNA form, the CDR3 reads TGCGCCAGCAGCTTGGCCGCGGGGAGTGTCTATGGCTACACCTTC. It specifies CASSLAAGSVYGYTF.

The chain has TRBV27 and TRBJ1-1; maybe TRBD1 (5 bases). V lost 2 bases and J 0 bases, leaving 7 bases between the germline ends. The CDR3 sequence is 14 residues long. Germline-derived CDR1 and CDR2 are MNHEY and SMNVEV (reference sequence). The CDR3 DNA sequence: TGTGCCAGCAGTTTAAGACAGATGAACACTGAAGCTTTCTTT. Protein product: CASSLRQMNTEAFF.

The V call is TRBV7-2, the J call TRBJ2-1, with TRBD2 matching 9 bases. Germline V gene lookup returns CDR1 SGHTA and CDR2 FQGNSA. The ends lost 5 bases at V and 6 bases at J; junction bases unmatched: 8. The CDR3 consists of 15 residues. CDR3 DNA: TGTGCCAGCAGCCCCCGTAGAGCGGGGGGCAATGAGCAGTTCTTC. Amino acids: CASSPRRAGGNEQFF.

The rearrangement links TRBV6-6 to TRBJ2-5, with D perhaps matching TRBD2 (5 bases). Germline V gene data show CDR1 as MNHNY and CDR2 as SVGAGI (reference sequence). Trimming stripped 5 bases from V and 5 bases from J, with 9 bases between. This CDR3 contains 12 residues. In DNA, the CDR3 is TGTGCCAGCAGTGCAAGGAGGGAGACCCAGTACTTC. Its translation is CASSARRETQYF.

The rearrangement joins TRBV5-8 to TRBJ1-2; D is unclear. Trimming left V 5 bases short and J 6 bases short, with 11 bases between. The CDR3 is 12 amino acids. CDR1 is SGHTS and CDR2 is YDEGEE in the germline V gene. The CDR3 here is CASSKAVNGYTF. Written as DNA, the CDR3 is TGTGCCAGCAGTAAGGCGGTTAATGGCTACACCTTC. Supplemented by reference TRBV5-8 and TRBJ1-2, the full variable domain reads EAGVTQSPTHLIKTRGQQATLRCSPISGHTSVYWYQQALGLGLQFLLWYDEGEERNRGNFPPRFSGRQFPNYSSELNVNALELEDSALYLCASSKAVNGYTFGSGTRLTVV.

V is TRBV7-8 and J is TRBJ2-7; 7 nucleotides match TRBD1. The V and J ends lost 2 bases and 3 bases, in that order; junction bases with no gene match: 13. The CDR3 length is 17 residues. The germline V gene encodes CDR1 SGHVS and CDR2 FQNEAQ. The CDR3 loop is CASSLLRPIRTGYEQYF. The CDR3, as DNA: TGTGCCAGCAGCTTACTTCGCCCAATTAGGACAGGCTACGAGCAGTACTTC.

V gene TRBV6-6 combines with J gene TRBJ2-5, with no clear D. CDR1 is MNHNY, CDR2 SVGAGI, per germline (reference sequence). The CDR3 sequence is 14 residues long. The V gene lost 7 bases and the J gene lost 7 bases, with 19 bases spanning the gap. The CDR3 reads CASIDDGDIGTQYF. The CDR3 nucleotides read TGTGCCAGCATCGATGACGGAGATATAGGGACCCAGTACTTC.

CDR3 bases: TGTGCCAGCAGCTCTGCCGGGGGGGCCCGGGAGCAGTACTTC. This translates into CASSSAGGAREQYF. The chain combines TRBV5-4 with TRBJ2-7; 8 nucleotides agree with TRBD2. Germline CDR1 reads SGHNT; CDR2 reads YYREEE (reference sequence). The CDR3 length is 14 residues. The V gene end was trimmed by 3 bases and the J gene end by 7 bases; junction bases not matched to a gene: 9.

V and J are TRBV11-2 and TRBJ1-1; D gene ambiguous. Deletions cut 0 bases from V and 2 bases from J, with 4 bases between. The CDR3 totals 13 residues. Germline CDR1 and CDR2: SGHAT and FQNNGV. This chain's CDR3 is CASSLDRNTEAFF. In DNA, the CDR3 is TGTGCCAGCAGCTTAGACAGAAACACTGAAGCTTTCTTT.

The chain employs TRBV7-8 and TRBJ2-5; 11 positions agree with TRBD2. V shed 1 base and J 5 bases; nucleotides not matched to a gene: 9. From germline, CDR1 is SGHVS and CDR2 FQNEAQ. There are 17 residues in the CDR3. The CDR3 sequence is CASSLDKIAGGMETQYF. CDR3 nucleotide sequence: TGTGCCAGCAGCTTAGATAAGATAGCGGGGGGGATGGAGACCCAGTACTTC. The full variable domain, its missing parts supplied by reference TRBV7-8 and TRBJ2-5, is GAGVSQSPRYKVAKRGQDVALRCDPISGHVSLFWYQQALGQGPEFLTYFQNEAQLDKSGLPSDRFFAERPEGSVSTLKIQRTQQEDSAVYLCASSLDKIAGGMETQYFGPGTRLLVL.

The rearrangement links TRBV7-8 to TRBJ2-1, with TRBD2 matching 13 bases. CDR3 length: 17 residues. The V gene end was trimmed by 5 bases and the J gene end by 5 bases; junction bases not matched to a gene: 9. The germline V gene has CDR1 SGHVS and CDR2 FQNEAQ. The CDR3 region is CASSAGTSGATNNEQFF. In DNA form, the CDR3 reads TGTGCCAGCAGCGCCGGGACTAGCGGGGCCACTAACAATGAGCAGTTCTTC.

The J gene is TRBJ2-5, the V gene TRBV5-1; the D gene is possibly TRBD2 (6 bases). The CDR3 totals 14 residues. The V end was cut by 2 bases, the J end by 4 bases, with 12 bases between. The V gene's germline CDR1 is SGHRS and CDR2 YFSETQ. CDR3 loop: CASSFSGGGETQYF. The CDR3 DNA is TGCGCCAGCAGCTTCTCCGGGGGTGGAGAGACCCAGTACTTC.